This TCR beta chain originates from a study of shared clonotypes between healthy human individuals. Germline CDR1 MNHEY, CDR2 SMNVEV (reference sequence). The V end lost 5 bases, the J end lost 2 bases, and 4 bases lay between the germline ends. This CDR3 region has 11 residues. Whole-study results and caveats: Only a few donors were included, so the genetic and exposure-history diversity represented was limited.

At deep level, the assay was performed. Repertoires were generated with immunoSEQ multiplex PCR, while TCRdb's copy carries only in-frame clones and drops some. The sample yields 400,000 to 600,000 clones, about 76% seen once. Comments on this clone: Its antigen is unidentified.

This chain links TRBV27 with TRBJ2-7; D is undetermined. This TCR derives from a woman in her thirties or forties in good health. Some clones in this sample may be carry-over from other donors' samples. The sequenced sample consisted of PBMCs. For the CDR3, the DNA is TGTGCCAGCAGTACCGCCTACGAGCAGTACTTC. This codes for CASSTAYEQYF.